This T cell receptor (beta chain) stems from a study of T-cell memory formation after mild COVID-19. Study in general: The two donors had largely donor-specific TCR clusters.

The germline V and J ends were trimmed by 0 bases and 2 bases, with 7 bases remaining between them. The CDR3 consists of 14 residues. Germline assignment: CDR1 SGHRS and CDR2 YFSETQ. The table lists this clonotype with many counts. Each CDR3 protein is one row after TCRdb ran MiXCR on the 5' RACE reads. The table shows about 340,000 distinct CDR3 sequences, with approximately 15% occurring only once. V and J are TRBV5-1 and TRBJ2-3, with D perhaps TRBD2 (5 bases). Sample: PBMCs or a T cell subset sorted from them (not recorded which). The clonotype originates from a man between 18 and 29 years old who had mild COVID-19 (a few samples of this study predate the infection). Cell type and time point are not known. The CDR3 coding sequence is TGCGCCAGCAGCTTGGCCGGGATCACAGATACGCAGTATTTT. It is translated as CASSLAGITDTQYF.